These T cell receptor beta chains were read from a single sample in a study of blood T cell repertoires in COVID-19. The data were produced by immunoSEQ multiplex PCR, yet TCRdb's version contains in-frame clones alone and is incomplete. The sample includes more than 350,000 clones, around nine tenths of them seen just once. Sequencing input: PBMCs or T cells enriched from blood (not recorded which). The receptors stem from a woman aged 45-65 years who had recovered from COVID-19. Each CDR3 is given with its conserved first and last residue. D genes are given only for firm matches. Clone size appears in some rows only: once, few, many, or a class for an expanded clone.

V gene	D gene	clone size	J gene	CDR3 protein	CDR3 DNA
TRBV10-3	TRBD2	NA	TRBJ2-2	CAISAAGRNTGELFF	TGTGCCATCAGTGCAGCGGGGAGGAACACCGGGGAGCTGTTTTTT
TRBV19	TRBD1	NA	TRBJ1-2	CASNARDRVFHGYTF	TGTGCCAGTAACGCCCGGGACAGGGTCTTCCATGGCTACACCTTC
TRBV19	NA	NA	TRBJ2-6	CASSMFHWGRASGANVLTF	TGTGCCAGTAGTATGTTTCATTGGGGCAGGGCTTCTGGGGCCAACGTCCTGACTTTC
TRBV27	TRBD1	NA	TRBJ2-7	CASSSTGGPYEQYF	TGTGCCAGCAGTTCCACAGGGGGCCCCTACGAGCAGTACTTC
TRBV4-3	TRBD2	NA	TRBJ2-2	CASSHEGGTNTGELFF	TGCGCCAGCAGCCACGAGGGAGGGACCAACACCGGGGAGCTGTTTTTT
TRBV21-1	NA	NA	TRBJ2-3	CASSKPEIATDTQYF	TGTGCCAGCAGCAAACCCGAGATAGCCACAGATACGCAGTATTTT
TRBV4-2	TRBD1	NA	TRBJ2-3	CASSAQGGVTDTQYF	TGTGCCAGCAGCGCCCAAGGGGGCGTCACAGATACGCAGTATTTT
TRBV11-2	NA	NA	TRBJ2-7	CASSLRGSGGTGEQYF	TGTGCCAGCAGCTTAAGGGGGTCAGGGGGGACGGGCGAGCAGTACTTC
TRBV27	NA	few	TRBJ1-2	CASSPPGVGVGYTF	TGTGCCAGCAGCCCCCCAGGGGTCGGAGTAGGCTACACCTTC
TRBV27	NA	NA	TRBJ2-7	CASSFSSTSSYEQYF	TGTGCCAGCAGTTTCTCCTCAACCTCCAGCTACGAGCAGTACTTC
TRBV5-1	NA	NA	TRBJ1-1	CASSLGREAFF	TGCGCCAGCAGCTTGGGCAGAGAAGCTTTCTTT
TRBV30	NA	NA	TRBJ1-2	CAQRGGLGYGYTF	TGTGCCCAGAGGGGGGGTTTGGGCTATGGCTACACCTTC
TRBV2	NA	NA	TRBJ2-7	CASTKGGGISYEQYF	TGTGCCAGCACCAAAGGGGGGGGGATATCCTACGAGCAGTACTTC
TRBV19	TRBD2	NA	TRBJ2-7	CASSIIGGGAPSYEQYF	TGTGCCAGTAGTATTATTGGCGGGGGGGCCCCCAGCTACGAGCAGTACTTC
TRBV7-2	NA	NA	TRBJ1-3	CASSSTGPGAIYF	TGTGCCAGCAGTTCAACAGGCCCCGGCGCCATATATTTT
TRBV7-9	TRBD1	NA	TRBJ1-6	CASSRGTGTRNSPLHF	TGTGCCAGCAGTCGTGGGACAGGGACAAGGAATTCACCCCTCCACTTT
TRBV5-1	NA	NA	TRBJ2-1	CASSLDQGSGNEQFF	TGCGCCAGCAGCTTGGATCAGGGGTCGGGCAATGAGCAGTTCTTC
TRBV5-4	NA	NA	TRBJ2-3	CASSLSGLSDTQYF	TGTGCCAGCAGCTTGTCAGGACTGTCAGATACGCAGTATTTT
TRBV6-1	NA	NA	TRBJ2-7	CASSERRGYSYEQYF	TGTGCCAGCAGTGAACGGCGGGGCTACTCCTACGAGCAGTACTTC
TRBV7-2	NA	NA	TRBJ1-2	CASSLATGGNYGYTF	TGTGCCAGCAGCTTAGCGACGGGGGGAAACTATGGCTACACCTTC
TRBV27	TRBD1	NA	TRBJ2-7	CASSSTHYRDRGDEQYF	TGTGCCAGCAGTTCTACCCACTACCGGGACAGGGGCGACGAGCAGTACTTC